This T cell receptor (beta chain) was recorded in a study of regulatory T cells in long-lasting Graves disease. General observations from the study: The study found lower TCR diversity in persistent Graves' patients than in newly diagnosed ones. TRBV28, TRBJ1-2 and TRBJ2-5 were favored in persistent disease.

Germline V gives CDR1 MNHNS, CDR2 SASEGT. Deletions cut 6 bases from V and 10 bases from J, with 18 bases between. The CDR3 consists of 13 residues. There are many counts of this clonotype. Antigen specificity is unknown. Indicated time point: newly diagnosed GD, antithyroid drugs for less than 3 months. Preparation of the TCR library used RNA extracted from PBMCs. CDR3 regions were amplified by Arm-PCR using iRepertoire HTBI primers to build TCR beta libraries. TCRdb ran MiXCR on the multiplex PCR reads and lists one entry per CDR3 protein. The sample contains about 450,000 distinct CDR3 sequences, approximately 14% of which appear only once. This same sample was also part of a study on T cells in Graves' hyperthyroidism and ophthalmopathy. That paper notes: TCR CDR3 regions were first amplified by RT-PCR with HTBI primers. A model of 13 V-J features distinguished ophthalmopathy from stable hyperthyroidism.

This chain connects TRBV6-1 to TRBJ1-2; D is uncertain. Source: peripheral blood mononuclear cells (PBMCs), taken at new diagnosis, from a patient treated with antithyroid drugs. This receptor was identified in a woman aged 50 to 60 with Graves disease. The CDR3 nucleotides are TGTGCCAGCAGGGATGGGGATTTGGATGACTACACCTTC. Its translation is CASRDGDLDDYTF.